Presented here are 5 T cell receptor beta chains from one specimen sequenced in a study of shared clonotypes between healthy human individuals. Data came from immunoSEQ multiplex PCR; TCRdb stores just in-frame clones and leaves some out. The sample records 2 million to 2.5 million clones, approximately 94% being singletons. Input material: naive CD4+ T cells sorted from blood. The subset was: CD45RA+ positively selected. Every receptor here comes from a young man in good health.

This chain joins TRBV30 and TRBJ2-1, with D hard to call. This CDR3 contains 13 residues. The ends were cut back, 0 bases at V and 4 bases at J, with 7 bases in the middle. The germline CDR1 and CDR2 sequences are GTSNPN and SVGIG (reference sequence). CDR3 amino acids: CAWSVESYNEQFF. The CDR3 bases are TGTGCCTGGAGTGTAGAATCGTACAATGAGCAGTTCTTC.

The rearrangement joins TRBV11-2 to TRBJ1-5; weak D call: TRBD1 (5 bases). The V gene lost 5 bases and the J gene lost 0 bases, with 14 bases spanning the gap. The V gene's germline CDR1 is SGHAT and CDR2 FQNNGV. This CDR3 is 16 amino acids long. The CDR3 sequence is CASSRRDGISNQPQHF. Here the CDR3 DNA reads TGTGCCAGCAGCCGCCGGGACGGAATTAGCAATCAGCCCCAGCATTTT.

CDR3 residues: CASSPGPNAALHF. CDR3 nucleotides: TGTGCCAGCAGCCCGGGCCCCAATGCAGCCCTCCACTTT. The V gene is TRBV7-9, the J gene TRBJ1-6; no clear D gene. The CDR3 contains 13 residues. Trimming took off 5 bases at V and 14 bases at J, with 16 bases between the two ends. In germline, CDR1 is SEHNR, CDR2 FQNEAQ (reference sequence).

The rearrangement uses TRBV5-1 and TRBJ2-6; 15 bases are a match to TRBD2. This CDR3 is built from 24 residues. Germline values: CDR1 SGHRS, CDR2 YFSETQ. V was pared by 2 bases and J by 0 bases, with 18 bases of the junction left unmatched. CDR3 sequence (DNA): TGCGCCAGCAGCTTAGCATCTACAGGACTAGCGGGAGGGTCCCGAAGCTCTGGGGCCAACGTCCTGACTTTC. Protein sequence: CASSLASTGLAGGSRSSGANVLTF. The full variable domain, in which reference TRBV5-1 and TRBJ2-6 provide the parts outside the CDR3, is KAGVTQTPRYLIKTRGQQVTLSCSPISGHRSVSWYQQTPGQGLQFLFEYFSETQRNKGNFPGRFSGRQFSNSRSEMNVSTLELGDSALYLCASSLASTGLAGGSRSSGANVLTFGAGSRLTVL.

The chain uses TRBV18 and TRBJ2-1; TRBD2 matches 11 bases. CDR1 KGHSH and CDR2 LQKENI come from the germline V gene. V shed 2 bases and J 9 bases; nucleotides not matched to a gene: 6. The CDR3 sequence is 15 residues long. This chain's CDR3 is CASSPTGTSGTEQFF. CDR3 nucleotide sequence: TGTGCCAGCTCACCAACCGGGACTAGCGGAACTGAGCAGTTCTTC.